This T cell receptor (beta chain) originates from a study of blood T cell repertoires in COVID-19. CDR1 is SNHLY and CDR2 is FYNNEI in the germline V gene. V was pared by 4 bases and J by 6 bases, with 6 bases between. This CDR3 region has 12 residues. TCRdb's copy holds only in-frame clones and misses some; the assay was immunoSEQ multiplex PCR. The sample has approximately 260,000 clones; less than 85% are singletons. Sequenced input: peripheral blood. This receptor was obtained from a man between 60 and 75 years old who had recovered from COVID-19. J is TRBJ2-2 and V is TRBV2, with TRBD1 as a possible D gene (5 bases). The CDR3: CASSGRAGELFF. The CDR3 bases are TGTGCCAGCAGTGGCAGGGCCGGGGAGCTGTTTTTT.